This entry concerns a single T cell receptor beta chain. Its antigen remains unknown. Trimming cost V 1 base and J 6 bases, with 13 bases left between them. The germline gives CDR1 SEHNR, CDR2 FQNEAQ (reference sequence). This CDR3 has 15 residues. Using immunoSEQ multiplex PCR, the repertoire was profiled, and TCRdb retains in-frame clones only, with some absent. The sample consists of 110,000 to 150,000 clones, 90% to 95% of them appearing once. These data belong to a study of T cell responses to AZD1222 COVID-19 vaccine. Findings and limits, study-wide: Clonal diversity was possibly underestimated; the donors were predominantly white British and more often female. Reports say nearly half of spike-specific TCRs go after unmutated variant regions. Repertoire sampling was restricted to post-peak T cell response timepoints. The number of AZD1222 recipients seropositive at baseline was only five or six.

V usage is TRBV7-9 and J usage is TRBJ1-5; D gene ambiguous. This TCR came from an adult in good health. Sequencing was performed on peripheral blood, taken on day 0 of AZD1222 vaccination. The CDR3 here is CASSLGRGSGQPQHF. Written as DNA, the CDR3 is TGTGCCAGCAGCTTAGGACGGGGTAGCGGTCAGCCCCAGCATTTT.